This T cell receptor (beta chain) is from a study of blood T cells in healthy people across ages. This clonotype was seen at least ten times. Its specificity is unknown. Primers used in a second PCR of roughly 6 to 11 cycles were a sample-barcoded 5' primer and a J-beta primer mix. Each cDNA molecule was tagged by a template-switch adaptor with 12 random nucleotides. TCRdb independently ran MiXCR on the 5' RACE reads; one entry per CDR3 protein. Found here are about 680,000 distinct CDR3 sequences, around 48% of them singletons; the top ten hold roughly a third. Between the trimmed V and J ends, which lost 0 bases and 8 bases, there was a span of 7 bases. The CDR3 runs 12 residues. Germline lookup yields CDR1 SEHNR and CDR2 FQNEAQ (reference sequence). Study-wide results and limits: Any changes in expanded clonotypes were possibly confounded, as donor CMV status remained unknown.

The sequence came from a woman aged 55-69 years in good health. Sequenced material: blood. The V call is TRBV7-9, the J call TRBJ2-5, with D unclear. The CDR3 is CASSLAPGTQYF. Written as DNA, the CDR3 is TGTGCCAGCAGCTTAGCCCCTGGAACCCAGTACTTC.